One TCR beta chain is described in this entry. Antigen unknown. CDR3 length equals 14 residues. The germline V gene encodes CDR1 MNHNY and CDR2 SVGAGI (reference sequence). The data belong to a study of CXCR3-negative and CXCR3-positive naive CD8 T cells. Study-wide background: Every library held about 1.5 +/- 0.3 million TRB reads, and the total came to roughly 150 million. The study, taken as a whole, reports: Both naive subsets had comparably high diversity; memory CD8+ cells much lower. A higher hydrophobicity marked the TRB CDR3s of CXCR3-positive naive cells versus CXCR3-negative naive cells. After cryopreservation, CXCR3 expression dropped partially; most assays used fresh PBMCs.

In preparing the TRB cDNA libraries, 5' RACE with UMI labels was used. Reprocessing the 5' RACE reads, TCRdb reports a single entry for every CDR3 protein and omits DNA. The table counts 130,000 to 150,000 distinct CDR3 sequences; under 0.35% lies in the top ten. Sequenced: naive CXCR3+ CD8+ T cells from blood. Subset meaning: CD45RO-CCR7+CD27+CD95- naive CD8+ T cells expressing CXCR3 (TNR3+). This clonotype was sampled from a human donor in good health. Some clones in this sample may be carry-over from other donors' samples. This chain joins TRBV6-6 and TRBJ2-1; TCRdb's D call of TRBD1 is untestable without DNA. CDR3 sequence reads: CASSPSPLDNEQFF.